This is a list of T cell receptor beta chains from one sample in a study of control samples from healthy donors and cancer patients. Sequencing used immunoSEQ multiplex PCR; TCRdb keeps in-frame clones, though not all of them. This table has 50,000 to 75,000 clones, 90% appearing once. Sequencing was done on a sample of PBMCs. These receptors were collected from a man in his fifties or sixties with colorectal cancer. Both conserved end residues are part of each CDR3. D genes are given only for firm matches. Rows may omit the clone size; those that give it use once, few, many or a size class.

CDR3 DNA,CDR3 protein,D gene,clone size,J gene,V gene
TGTGCCAGCAGCTTACTAGCGGGGGGCGGCAATGAGCAGTTCTTC,CASSLLAGGGNEQFF,TRBD2,NA,TRBJ2-1,TRBV13
TGTGCCAGCAGTATAAGGGGGCCGGGCTGGAATAATGAAAAACTGTTTTTT,CASSIRGPGWNNEKLFF,TRBD1,NA,TRBJ1-4,TRBV11-2
TGTGCCAGCATGTCGTTGGGACAGCACACCGGGGAGCTGTTTTTT,CASMSLGQHTGELFF,TRBD1,NA,TRBJ2-2,TRBV7-6
TGTGCCAGCAGTGAGGGTGGGGCTGGTCAGCCCCAGCATTTT,CASSEGGAGQPQHF,NA,NA,TRBJ1-5,TRBV6-1
TGTGCCAGCAGCTTAAGGGGCTCCTACAATGAGCAGTTCTTC,CASSLRGSYNEQFF,NA,NA,TRBJ2-1,TRBV11-2
TGTGCCACCAGGGGTTTGGGGGCCACTGAAGCTTTCTTT,CATRGLGATEAFF,NA,NA,TRBJ1-1,TRBV24-1
TGTGCCGGGGCCCTTGGGATTTGGGACGGGGAGCTGTTTTTT,CAGALGIWDGELFF,NA,NA,TRBJ2-2,TRBV7-3
TGTGCCAGCAGCCCCGCTGGGAGTCGGGGGGACTACACCGGGGAGCTGTTTTTT,CASSPAGSRGDYTGELFF,TRBD2,NA,TRBJ2-2,TRBV27
TGTGCCAGCAGCTTGCGACAGCCGAACACTGAAGCTTTCTTT,CASSLRQPNTEAFF,NA,once,TRBJ1-1,TRBV7-9
TGTGCCAGTACGCTCGACAGGCTTGAGAACACCGGGGAGCTGTTTTTT,CASTLDRLENTGELFF,NA,NA,TRBJ2-2,TRBV19
TGTGCCAGTAGTGATGGGGGCGGCACAGATACGCAGTATTTT,CASSDGGGTDTQYF,NA,NA,TRBJ2-3,TRBV19
TGCAGTGCTAGTGGAACGGGGGGACCCTACGAGCAGTACTTC,CSASGTGGPYEQYF,TRBD2,NA,TRBJ2-7,TRBV20-1
TGTGCCAGTAGTGTGGGACAGGGAATCGGTTCACCCCTCCACTTT,CASSVGQGIGSPLHF,TRBD1,NA,TRBJ1-6,TRBV19
TGTGCCAGCAGCTCGAACCTGGTGGGGACTGAAGCTTTCTTT,CASSSNLVGTEAFF,NA,NA,TRBJ1-1,TRBV11-3
TGTGCCAGCAGCCTCCCGTGGGGTTCACCCCTCCACTTT,CASSLPWGSPLHF,NA,NA,TRBJ1-6,TRBV14
TGTGCCAGCAGCCTGACTAGCGGGGGTCACCGATTCGATACGCAGTATTTT,CASSLTSGGHRFDTQYF,TRBD2,NA,TRBJ2-3,TRBV7-8
TGTGCCAGCAGCCAGGGGACAGGGGGCGAAGGCGAGCAGTACTTC,CASSQGTGGEGEQYF,TRBD1,once,TRBJ2-7,TRBV7-3
TGTGCCAGCAGCGACCCGGGACAGACCATCAATGAGCAGTTCTTC,CASSDPGQTINEQFF,TRBD1,NA,TRBJ2-1,TRBV9